These 32 T cell receptor beta chains were all obtained from the same sample, sequenced in a study of PD-1 blockade in classical Hodgkin lymphoma. Sequenced by immunoSEQ multiplex PCR; TCRdb stores in-frame clones only, minus some. The table lists over 90,000 clones, about 88% of them singletons. Each patient experienced a relapse that followed autologous stem cell transplantation, and brentuximab vedotin exposure varied. The source was peripheral blood mononuclear cells (PBMCs), collected before the second cycle of nivolumab. The receptor source for this set is a human donor with classical Hodgkin lymphoma.

This chain joins TRBV28 and TRBJ2-3; a weak D match, TRBD2 (6 bases). The CDR3 has 14 amino acids. Germline loops: CDR1 MDHEN, CDR2 SYDVKM. Trimming took 8 bases from V and 4 from J, leaving 16 bases between them. The CDR3 protein is CASRVAGSSDTQYF. CDR3 DNA: TGTGCCAGCCGGGTGGCCGGGAGTTCAGATACGCAGTATTTT.

This chain links TRBV2 with TRBJ2-1; TRBD2 matches at 10 bases. Germline assignment: CDR1 SNHLY and CDR2 FYNNEI. J lost 6 bases, V lost 1 base, and 3 bases had no gene match. This CDR3 has 15 residues. The CDR3: CASSEGVAGGNEQFF. The CDR3, as DNA: TGTGCCAGCAGTGAAGGAGTAGCGGGGGGCAATGAGCAGTTCTTC. The variable domain in full, with the rest retrieved from reference TRBV2 and TRBJ2-1, is EPEVTQTPSHQVTQMGQEVILRCVPISNHLYFYWYRQILGQKVEFLVSFYNNEISEKSEIFDDQFSVERPDGSNFTLKIRSTKLEDSAMYFCASSEGVAGGNEQFFGPGTRLTVL.

This clone is a singleton in its sample. This chain connects TRBV18 to TRBJ1-2; D remains ambiguous. V lost 2 bases to trimming and J lost 0 bases, with 13 bases between them. The germline gives CDR1 KGHSH, CDR2 LQKENI. The CDR3 spans 16 residues. The DNA for the CDR3 is TGTGCCAGCTCACCAACGGCAGCACAAACTAACTATGGCTACACCTTC. As protein: CASSPTAAQTNYGYTF.

This clone was seen just once. The J gene is TRBJ2-3, the V gene TRBV7-3; 10 nucleotides align to TRBD1. The CDR3 loop spans 13 amino acids. The germline gives CDR1 SGHTA, CDR2 FQGTGA. Germline trimming cut 5 bases from V and 5 bases from J; bases unmatched to any gene: 1. CDR3 nucleotides: TGTGCCAGCAGCCGGGACAGGGGAGATACGCAGTATTTT. Protein product: CASSRDRGDTQYF.

As concerns this clone: It is unclear where the CDR3 begins or ends on the DNA, so no DNA is shown, and the CDR3 is as TCRdb lists it. V and J are TRBV2 and TRBJ1-1. Counting both end residues, the CDR3 totals 13 amino acids. CDR1 and CDR2 (germline): SNHLY, FYNNEI. The CDR3 sequence: CASSSSGFTEAFF.

The genes are TRBV7-9 and TRBJ2-3; D unresolved. The length of the CDR3 is 15 residues. The germline gives CDR1 SEHNR, CDR2 FQNEAQ (reference sequence). Trimming removed 7 bases from V and 2 bases from J, with 16 bases in between. This chain's CDR3 is CASTDPGPFTDTQYF. In nucleotides, the CDR3 is TGTGCCAGCACCGACCCCGGGCCCTTCACAGATACGCAGTATTTT. The full variable domain, its missing parts supplied by reference TRBV7-9 and TRBJ2-3, is DTGVSQNPRHKITKRGQNVTFRCDPISEHNRLYWYRQTLGQGPEFLTYFQNEAQLEKSRLLSDRFSAERPKGSFSTLEIQRTEQGDSAMYLCASTDPGPFTDTQYFGPGTRLTVL.

The V call is TRBV13, the J call TRBJ2-7; 9 nucleotides match TRBD1. The germline V gene encodes CDR1 PRHDT and CDR2 FYEKMQ (reference sequence). This CDR3 is 13 amino acids long. V shed 8 bases and J 2 bases; nucleotides not matched to a gene: 4. Written as DNA, the CDR3 is TGTGCCAGCCGGGGACAGGGAGCCTACGAGCAGTACTTC. Translating it yields CASRGQGAYEQYF.

The chain employs TRBV11-3 and TRBJ2-1; 7 bases align to TRBD1. The germline V gene has CDR1 SGHNT and CDR2 YENEEA. V was pared by 5 bases and J by 0 bases, with 4 bases of the junction left unmatched. The CDR3 contains 15 residues. CDR3 in amino acids: CASSARGNSYNEQFF. The CDR3 DNA is TGTGCCAGCAGCGCCAGGGGGAACTCCTACAATGAGCAGTTCTTC. Supplemented by reference TRBV11-3 and TRBJ2-1, the full variable domain reads EAGVVQSPRYKIIEKKQPVAFWCNPISGHNTLYWYLQNLGQGPELLIRYENEEAVDDSQLPKDRFSAERLKGVDSTLKIQPAELGDSAVYLCASSARGNSYNEQFFGPGTRLTVL.

V gene TRBV6-6 combines with J gene TRBJ1-6, with D possibly matching TRBD1 (5 bases). Germline lookup yields CDR1 MNHNY and CDR2 SVGAGI (reference sequence). The CDR3 totals 16 residues. Between the trimmed V and J ends, which lost 4 bases and 7 bases, there was a span of 17 bases. The CDR3 DNA reads TGTGCCAGCAGTTCGGGCCGGGACTCTCGGAATTCACCCCTCCACTTT. Translated, it gives CASSSGRDSRNSPLHF.

The chain joins TRBV19 to TRBJ1-3, with D hard to call. CDR3 length equals 13 residues. In germline, CDR1 is LNHDA, CDR2 SQIVND (reference sequence). V was clipped by 6 bases and J by 0 bases, with 6 bases between them. The DNA of the CDR3 is TGTGCCAGTAGACAGATCTCTGGAAACACCATATATTTT. Translating gives CASRQISGNTIYF.

The CDR3 bases are TGCGCCAGCAGCTTGAGGGCAGGCTCGGGCAATGAGCAGTTCTTC. Amino acid sequence: CASSLRAGSGNEQFF. The chain employs TRBV5-1 and TRBJ2-1, with D uncertain. The CDR3 is made up of 15 amino acids. CDR1 is SGHRS, CDR2 YFSETQ, per germline. The V end was cut by 1 base, the J end by 6 bases, with 14 bases between.

This clone was seen a handful of times. The chain links TRBV28 to TRBJ2-7, with 10 bases fitting TRBD1. With V trimmed by 4 bases and J by 2 bases, 5 bases remained unmatched. CDR1 and CDR2 from the germline V gene are MDHEN and SYDVKM. This CDR3 has 15 residues. Here the CDR3 reads CASSSLGTGAYEQYF. In nucleotides, the CDR3 is TGTGCCAGCAGTTCTCTTGGGACAGGGGCCTACGAGCAGTACTTC.

This clone was picked up one time. The rearrangement uses TRBV7-9 and TRBJ2-5; TRBD1 is a possible D gene (6 bases). The CDR3 runs 17 residues. The V end was cut by 1 base, the J end by 1 base, with 16 bases between. CDR1 SEHNR and CDR2 FQNEAQ come from the germline V gene (reference sequence). CDR3 nucleotides: TGTGCCAGCAGCTTAGGGGGGAGAGGGGGATTCCAAGAGACCCAGTACTTC. Translation gives CASSLGGRGGFQETQYF.

V and J are TRBV7-2 and TRBJ2-7; the D is unclear. The germline V gene encodes CDR1 SGHTA and CDR2 FQGNSA. Trimming removed 5 bases at V and 2 bases at J, with 10 bases between. The CDR3 totals 13 residues. For the CDR3, the DNA is TGTGCCAGCAGCCCTGGGCATACCTACGAGCAGTACTTC. It is translated as CASSPGHTYEQYF.

The rearrangement uses TRBV5-1 and TRBJ2-1; tentative D call: TRBD2 (5 bases). Between the trimmed V and J ends, which lost 0 bases and 3 bases, there was a span of 13 bases. The CDR3 contains 16 residues. Germline V gene sequence: CDR1 SGHRS, CDR2 YFSETQ. The CDR3 loop is CASSLATDFGYNEQFF. The CDR3 bases are TGCGCCAGCAGCTTGGCCACGGACTTTGGCTACAATGAGCAGTTCTTC.

This rearrangement joins TRBV5-1 to TRBJ2-1; 9 nucleotides match TRBD2. This CDR3 region has 17 residues. Trimming at V came to 5 bases and at J to 4 bases, leaving 13 bases not matched to a gene. Germline CDR1 reads SGHRS; CDR2 reads YFSETQ. The CDR3 sequence is CASRAGTSIGLYNEQFF. The CDR3 DNA is TGCGCCAGCAGGGCGGGGACTAGCATCGGATTATACAATGAGCAGTTCTTC.

CDR3 nucleotides: TGTGCCAGCAGGGAGTCGTTGAACACTGAAGCTTTCTTT. Translating it yields CASRESLNTEAFF. The rearrangement joins TRBV27 to TRBJ1-1; D is unresolved. There are 13 residues in the CDR3. The germline gives CDR1 MNHEY, CDR2 SMNVEV (reference sequence). V lost 6 bases and J lost 0, with 8 bases in between.

V and J are TRBV19 and TRBJ1-2; D may be TRBD1 (6 bases). The CDR3 consists of 11 residues. Germline V lookup: CDR1 LNHDA, CDR2 SQIVND (reference sequence). Trimming left V 9 bases short and J 6 bases short, with 11 bases between. The DNA of the CDR3 is TGTGCCAGCAGGGGCGGGAATGGCTACACCTTC. Encoded protein: CASRGGNGYTF.

The V and J genes are TRBV5-1 and TRBJ2-3; 11 bases agree with TRBD2. CDR1 is SGHRS, CDR2 YFSETQ, per germline. The CDR3 runs to 16 residues. Trimming took 4 bases from V and 2 from J; bases not matched to a gene: 6. The CDR3 sequence is CASSTGLADYTDTQYF. As DNA, the CDR3 is TGCGCCAGCAGCACGGGACTAGCGGATTACACAGATACGCAGTATTTT.

The rearrangement links TRBV18 to TRBJ1-1, with D possibly matching TRBD1 (6 bases). Trimming pared 3 bases from V and 0 bases from J, leaving 20 bases between. Germline CDR1 is KGHSH and CDR2 is LQKENI. This CDR3 has 18 amino acids. The CDR3 spells CASSPGPGHRVMNTEAFF. CDR3 nucleotides: TGTGCCAGCTCACCGGGACCGGGACATAGGGTCATGAACACTGAAGCTTTCTTT.

The chain employs TRBV7-6 and TRBJ2-1; 10 bases are shared with TRBD2. Per germline, CDR1 SGHVS and CDR2 FNYEAQ. The V segment lost 5 bases and the J segment 9 bases; nucleotides outside the gene matches: 19. This CDR3 spans 18 amino acids. The CDR3 protein is CASSQGVGRLAGVIEQFF. As DNA, the CDR3 is TGTGCCAGCAGCCAGGGGGTGGGTAGGCTAGCGGGAGTTATTGAGCAGTTCTTC.

The J gene is TRBJ2-7, the V gene TRBV11-2; D gene uncertain. This CDR3 contains 16 residues. Trimming took 3 bases from V and 1 from J, leaving 16 bases between them. CDR1 and CDR2 (germline): SGHAT, FQNNGV. DNA of the CDR3: TGTGCCAGCAGCTTTTTCCCGTCGGGCCAATCCTACGAGCAGTACTTC. It is translated as CASSFFPSGQSYEQYF. The whole variable domain, filled in from reference TRBV11-2 and TRBJ2-7, reads EAGVAQSPRYKIIEKRQSVAFWCNPISGHATLYWYQQILGQGPKLLIQFQNNGVVDDSQLPKDRFSAERLKGVDSTLKIQPAKLEDSAVYLCASSFFPSGQSYEQYFGPGTRLTVT.

V usage is TRBV7-8 and J usage is TRBJ1-2; no definite D call. The germline V and J ends were trimmed by 1 base and 3 bases, with 6 bases remaining between them. The CDR3 is 13 residues long. The germline CDR1 and CDR2 sequences are SGHVS and FQNEAQ. The CDR3 DNA follows: TGTGCCAGCAGCTTAGACAGCTACTATGGCTACACCTTC. The encoded protein is CASSLDSYYGYTF.

The chain has TRBV1 and TRBJ2-7; TRBD2 is the table's D call, not checked against the DNA. TRBV1 is designated a pseudogene. CDR3 length equals 16 residues. Here the CDR3 DNA reads TGCACCAGCAGCCAAAGAAACTTTGCACTGTGCTACGAGCAGTACTTC. The encoded protein is CTSSQRNFALCYEQYF.

This clone was detected only a few times. CDR3 loop: CAWTGRAYEQYF. The DNA for the CDR3 is TGTGCCTGGACGGGTCGGGCCTACGAGCAGTACTTC. V and J are TRBV30 and TRBJ2-7; D unresolved. V was clipped by 4 bases and J by 2 bases, with 9 bases between them. This CDR3 has 12 residues. The germline gives CDR1 GTSNPN, CDR2 SVGIG (reference sequence).

The rearrangement joins TRBV28 to TRBJ2-1; D may correspond to TRBD1 or TRBD2 (6 bases each). The CDR3 spans 14 residues. Trimming stripped 11 bases from V and 3 bases from J, with 17 bases between. Germline-derived CDR1 and CDR2 are MDHEN and SYDVKM. In DNA, the CDR3 is TGTGCCTCGGGGGCGGGTGGGGTCTACAATGAGCAGTTCTTC. Residues: CASGAGGVYNEQFF.

The rearrangement joins TRBV9 to TRBJ2-3; D unclear. Germline CDR1 reads SGDLS; CDR2 reads YYNGEE. V was clipped by 8 bases and J by 4 bases, with 17 bases between them. CDR3 length: 14 residues. The CDR3 coding sequence is TGTGCCAGTTCTTCCGGGCATGGTGCAGATACGCAGTATTTT. Translated: CASSSGHGADTQYF.

The chain uses TRBV28 and TRBJ1-2, with a tentative D call TRBD1 (5 bases). Germline V lookup: CDR1 MDHEN, CDR2 SYDVKM. The CDR3 is made up of 13 amino acids. Deletions cut 6 bases from V and 3 bases from J, with 11 bases between. In DNA, the CDR3 is TGTGCCAGCAGGTATAGGGGAGACTATGGCTACACCTTC. It is translated as CASRYRGDYGYTF.

This clone showed up just once. The chain uses TRBV4-2 and TRBJ2-7; D is unresolved. The CDR3 loop spans 14 amino acids. V was pared by 0 bases and J by 4 bases, with 10 bases between. The germline gives CDR1 LGHNA, CDR2 YNFKEQ. The CDR3 DNA reads as TGTGCCAGCAGCCAAGACGGGCTAGTATACGAGCAGTACTTC. Translating gives CASSQDGLVYEQYF.

The chain links TRBV27 to TRBJ2-1; 7 bases align to TRBD2. The CDR3 covers 14 residues. V lost 3 bases to trimming and J lost 7 bases; unmatched junction nucleotides: 6. CDR1 is MNHEY and CDR2 is SMNVEV in the germline V gene (reference sequence). CDR3 sequence reads: CASSLLAAQNEQFF. The DNA for the CDR3 is TGTGCCAGCAGTTTGCTAGCGGCACAGAATGAGCAGTTCTTC.

This clone was observed a handful of times. The chain carries TRBV11-2 and TRBJ2-5; 8 bases agree with TRBD1. The J segment lost 5 bases and the V segment lost 5 bases, leaving 10 bases of the junction unmatched. Germline assignment: CDR1 SGHAT and CDR2 FQNNGV. The CDR3 has 15 amino acids. CDR3 sequence (DNA): TGTGCCAGCAGCCCCCGGGACAGGATCAGGGAGACCCAGTACTTC. It codes for CASSPRDRIRETQYF.

The gene calls are TRBV4-1 and TRBJ2-1; TRBD2 matches 10 bases. In germline, CDR1 is MGHRA, CDR2 YSYEKL. There are 17 residues in the CDR3. J gave up 4 bases and V 4 bases, and 10 bases lay outside the gene matches. CDR3 sequence (DNA): TGCGCCAGCAGCCGACCCATAGCGGGGGGCATTTACAATGAGCAGTTCTTC. Translation gives CASSRPIAGGIYNEQFF.